A single sample is the source of the 30 T cell receptor beta chains below, sequenced in a study of T cells in Graves' hyperthyroidism and ophthalmopathy (dated by TCRdb to the late 2010s). Library preparation employed multiplex PCR. Sequencing instrument: Illumina HiSeq 2000. The TCR beta CDR3 regions were amplified from RNA transcripts. For the first round of RT-PCR on the TCR CDR3, the HTBI primer set was used together with the Qiagen OneStep RT-PCR kit. Using fastp at Q25 and MiXCR, TCRdb reprocessed the public reads and kept productive beta chains. Merged by CDR3 protein, the rows form single entries marked with the most common genes and DNA. Across this sample there are about 350,000 distinct CDR3 sequences, with approximately 15% seen only once. The top ten hold under 30% of the sample. The source material was blood. These TCRs come from a woman in her twenties or thirties with Graves' hyperthyroidism.

The rearrangement links TRBV19 to TRBJ1-2; D uncertain. V was shortened by 4 bases and J by 6 bases, with 18 bases between the two germline ends. The germline gives CDR1 LNHDA, CDR2 SQIVND (reference sequence). The length of the CDR3 is 15 residues. The CDR3 loop reads CASSKAAGLTHGYTF. DNA of the CDR3: TGTGCCAGTAGTAAGGCGGCAGGACTGACCCATGGCTACACCTTC.

This clonotype was observed many times. The chain combines TRBV14 with TRBJ2-1; 10 nucleotides align to TRBD2. V lost 3 bases to trimming and J lost 8 bases; unmatched junction nucleotides: 10. The germline gives CDR1 SGHDN, CDR2 FVKESK. The CDR3 is 16 amino acids. As DNA, the CDR3 is TGTGCCAGCAGCCATAAAGGGCTAGCGGGAGCCCATGAGCAGTTCTTC. This encodes CASSHKGLAGAHEQFF.

With respect to this clonotype: A much larger clonotype is one base distant, so this may be a read error. The chain joins TRBV11-3 to TRBJ2-1; D call uncertain. Germline V gene data show CDR1 as SGHNT and CDR2 as YENEEA. This CDR3 has 15 amino acids. This CDR3 is CTSSLDAGRRAEQFF. The CDR3 nucleotides are TGTACCAGCAGCTTAGATGCAGGTAGAAGGGCGGAGCAGTTCTTC. Based on the CDR3 plus reference TRBV11-3 and TRBJ2-1, the full variable domain is EAGVVQSPRYKIIEKKQPVAFWCNPISGHNTLYWYLQNLGQGPELLIRYENEEAVDDSQLPKDRFSAERLKGVDSTLKIQPAELGDSAVYLCTSSLDAGRRAEQFFGPGTRLTVL.

This chain links TRBV28 with TRBJ2-1, with a possible D match to TRBD2 (7 bases). V was trimmed by 7 bases and J by 8 bases, leaving 21 bases between them. Germline lookup yields CDR1 MDHEN and CDR2 SYDVKM. This CDR3 is built from 15 residues. CDR3 coding DNA: TGTGCCAGCAAAGGGGGGGCGGGGGAGGGCCATGAGCAGTTCTTC. Translation gives CASKGGAGEGHEQFF.

This clonotype was seen a few times. This chain joins TRBV19 and TRBJ1-1; possible D gene TRBD1, 6 bases. Germline V gene sequence: CDR1 LNHDA, CDR2 SQIVND (reference sequence). Trimming removed 3 bases at V and 1 base at J, with 12 bases between. The CDR3 has 15 residues. The CDR3 nucleotides are TGTGCCAGTAGTATCAGACAGGAGAAGAACACTGAAGCTTTCTTT. Translated, it gives CASSIRQEKNTEAFF.

The chain carries TRBV7-6 and TRBJ2-7; 10 bases map to TRBD2. CDR3 size: 19 residues. The junction had 18 bases not matched to a gene; V was cut back by 5 bases and J by 2 bases. Germline values: CDR1 SGHVS, CDR2 FNYEAQ. The CDR3 coding sequence is TGTGCCAGCAGCCACCCACGTCGTTTTGGACTAGCGGATCCCTACGAGCAGTACTTC. Translated, it gives CASSHPRRFGLADPYEQYF.

The chain uses TRBV5-1 and TRBJ2-7; 10 bases map to TRBD2. V lost 0 bases, J lost 1 base, and 10 bases stayed unmatched. Germline V gene data show CDR1 as SGHRS and CDR2 as YFSETQ. The CDR3 is 18 amino acids. CDR3 sequence (DNA): TGCGCCAGCAGCTTGGGTCCTAGCGGGAGTCAGTGGTCCTACGAGCAGTACTTC. Its translation: CASSLGPSGSQWSYEQYF. Together with reference TRBV5-1 and TRBJ2-7, the CDR3 gives the full variable domain: KAGVTQTPRYLIKTRGQQVTLSCSPISGHRSVSWYQQTPGQGLQFLFEYFSETQRNKGNFPGRFSGRQFSNSRSEMNVSTLELGDSALYLCASSLGPSGSQWSYEQYFGPGTRLTVT.

This clonotype was recorded many times. The chain carries TRBV15 and TRBJ1-4; maybe TRBD1 (5 bases). V was trimmed by 1 base and J by 4 bases, leaving 13 bases between them. The length of the CDR3 is 16 residues. Germline CDR1 and CDR2: LNHNV and YYDKDF (reference sequence). The chain's CDR3 is CATSRGQTDYNEKLFF. CDR3 coding DNA: TGTGCCACCAGCAGAGGACAGACAGACTATAATGAAAAACTGTTTTTT.

The CDR3 DNA follows: TGCGCCAGCAGCCAAGAGGGGCTAGTAGGAGATACGCAGTATTTT. It encodes CASSQEGLVGDTQYF. The V call is TRBV4-1, the J call TRBJ2-3; tentatively, D is TRBD1 (5 bases). The CDR3 totals 15 residues. In germline, CDR1 is MGHRA, CDR2 YSYEKL. The V and J ends lost 0 bases and 5 bases respectively, with 12 bases between them.

The chain is built from TRBV5-5 and TRBJ2-2, with 8 bases matching TRBD2. J was trimmed by 4 bases and V by 4 bases; bases with no gene match: 6. This CDR3 is 15 amino acids long. The germline V gene has CDR1 SGHKS and CDR2 YYEKEE (reference sequence). The CDR3 bases are TGTGCCAGCAGCCCCCGGGGGGGCGGCACCGGGGAGCTGTTTTTT. Amino acid sequence: CASSPRGGGTGELFF.

This clonotype came up many times. The chain combines TRBV10-2 with TRBJ2-2; D could derive from TRBD1 or TRBD2 (5 bases each). The CDR3 has 12 amino acids. Germline CDR1 WSHSY, CDR2 SAAADI. Trimming stripped 7 bases from V and 4 bases from J, with 7 bases between. CDR3 in DNA: TGCGCCAGCATGGGGGTCACCGGGGAGCTGTTTTTT. Translating gives CASMGVTGELFF.

The chain links TRBV28 to TRBJ1-2; 9 nucleotides match TRBD1. Germline V CDR1 and CDR2: MDHEN, SYDVKM. V was clipped by 3 bases and J by 0 bases; unmatched bases: 5. The CDR3 length is 16 residues. The CDR3 loop is CASSLWGQGPNYGYTF. CDR3 DNA: TGTGCCAGCAGTTTGTGGGGACAGGGACCTAACTATGGCTACACCTTC.

This sequence joins TRBV10-3 and TRBJ2-7, with D hard to call. This CDR3 has 14 residues. Trimming took off 4 bases at V and 4 bases at J, with 14 bases between the two ends. Germline V CDR1 and CDR2: ENHRY, SYGVKD. CDR3 in amino acids: CAISVGPPGYEQYF. CDR3 nucleotides: TGTGCCATCAGTGTCGGTCCGCCTGGTTACGAGCAGTACTTC.

The rearrangement links TRBV20-1 to TRBJ2-7; no firm D call. CDR3 length: 15 residues. The V and J ends lost 6 bases and 3 bases respectively, with 21 bases between them. The V gene's germline CDR1 is DFQATT and CDR2 SNEGSKA (reference sequence). This CDR3 is CSAPSRWLSHYEQYF. The CDR3 bases are TGCAGTGCCCCCTCGAGGTGGCTCTCCCACTACGAGCAGTACTTC.

This clonotype was picked up a small number of times. The rearrangement joins TRBV10-2 to TRBJ1-5; 8 bases align to TRBD1. The CDR3 totals 15 residues. The germline gives CDR1 WSHSY, CDR2 SAAADI. V was clipped by 3 bases and J by 7 bases; unmatched bases: 8. CDR3 region: CASSEGQGAWQPQHF. CDR3 DNA sequence: TGCGCCAGCAGTGAAGGTCAGGGGGCATGGCAGCCCCAGCATTTT.

This clonotype turned up a few times. This chain uses TRBV7-9 with TRBJ2-3; 7 bases agree with TRBD2. The CDR3 covers 15 residues. J gave up 6 bases and V 4 bases, and 10 bases lay outside the gene matches. Germline V CDR1 and CDR2: SEHNR, FQNEAQ (reference sequence). As DNA, the CDR3 is TGTGCCAGCAGCTCTAGAACCGGGGGGACGGATACGCAGTATTTT. Translating it yields CASSSRTGGTDTQYF.

There are many counts of this clonotype. The CDR3 is CASSTKGPQETQYF. The DNA of the CDR3 is TGTGCCAGCAGCACGAAGGGGCCCCAAGAGACCCAGTACTTC. The chain carries TRBV7-3 and TRBJ2-5; possible D gene TRBD1, 5 bases. Trimming shortened V by 5 bases and J by 1 base, and 11 bases separated the two germline ends. Germline V CDR1 and CDR2: SGHTA, FQGTGA. The length of the CDR3 is 14 residues.

On this clonotype: A much more abundant neighbour one base away suggests this may be a read error. The chain recombines TRBV28 with TRBJ2-3; TRBD2 is a possible D gene (5 bases). Trimming removed 2 bases at V and 3 bases at J, with 21 bases between. The CDR3 is 18 amino acids. Germline V gene data show CDR1 as MDHEN and CDR2 as SYDVKM. CDR3: CASSLRRWKTGGTDTQYF. Written as DNA, the CDR3 is TGTGCCAGCAGTTTACGCCGTTGGAAGACTGGCGGGACAGATACGCAGTATTTT.

This clonotype has ten or more counts. The rearrangement uses TRBV19 and TRBJ2-7; no definite D call. The germline V gene encodes CDR1 LNHDA and CDR2 SQIVND (reference sequence). V lost 3 bases and J lost 7, with 10 bases in between. There are 12 residues in the CDR3. In nucleotides, the CDR3 is TGTGCCAGTAGTATTCATTTGGGGGAGCAGTACTTC. Translated, it gives CASSIHLGEQYF.

This clonotype was picked up one time. This chain connects TRBV28 to TRBJ2-5; no reliable D call. The CDR3 has 14 residues. V was pared by 3 bases and J by 3 bases, with 11 bases between. Germline V CDR1 and CDR2: MDHEN, SYDVKM. The chain's CDR3 is CASSLRQPKETQYF. The CDR3 nucleotides read TGTGCCAGCAGTTTGCGCCAGCCAAAAGAGACCCAGTACTTC.

The rearrangement joins TRBV20-1 to TRBJ2-1; D is tentatively TRBD1 or TRBD2 (5 bases each). The CDR3 spans 17 residues. The V gene lost 0 bases and the J gene lost 6 bases, with 21 bases spanning the gap. CDR1 is DFQATT and CDR2 is SNEGSKA in the germline V gene (reference sequence). The CDR3 here is CSARDSRWGNLPNEQFF. CDR3 DNA sequence: TGCAGTGCTAGAGATTCTCGCTGGGGGAACCTACCCAATGAGCAGTTCTTC.

Worth noting for this clonotype: Since a much larger clone is just one base distant, this may be a read error. A read error is likely, as this CDR3 ends without the conserved phenylalanine or tryptophan. V usage is TRBV20-1 and J usage is TRBJ2-7, with 7 bases lining up with TRBD2. The CDR3 runs 13 residues. V trimming: 1 base; J trimming: 4 bases; junction bases outside the gene matches: 4. Per the germline V gene, CDR1 is DFQATT and CDR2 is SNEGSKA (reference sequence). CDR3 in DNA: TGCAGTGCTAGAGCCGGGACTAAGTACGAGCAGTACCTC. Amino acids: CSARAGTKYEQYL.

The chain joins TRBV6-1 to TRBJ2-2, with TRBD1 as a possible D gene (6 bases). The CDR3 covers 15 residues. Germline CDR1 MNHNS, CDR2 SASEGT. Between the trimmed V and J ends, which lost 4 bases and 5 bases, there was a span of 14 bases. CDR3 sequence (DNA): TGTGCCAGCAGTGGCAGGGGATCGGGAACCGGGGAGCTGTTTTTT. It encodes CASSGRGSGTGELFF.

This clonotype was found a few times. The chain joins TRBV6-1 to TRBJ2-3; 13 nucleotides agree with TRBD2. J was trimmed by 10 bases and V by 6 bases; bases with no gene match: 13. Germline V CDR1 and CDR2: MNHNS, SASEGT. The CDR3 totals 16 residues. In DNA form, the CDR3 reads TGTGCCAGCAGCCCCCGGACTAGCGGGAGCTGGGTCGCGCAGTATTTT. This codes for CASSPRTSGSWVAQYF.

This CDR3 reads CSARDESGRAVWTTDTQYF. As DNA, the CDR3 is TGCAGTGCTAGAGATGAGAGCGGGAGGGCCGTGTGGACCACAGATACGCAGTATTTT. V is TRBV20-1 and J is TRBJ2-3; 10 nucleotides line up with TRBD2. J was trimmed by 2 bases and V by 0 bases; bases with no gene match: 14. CDR1 and CDR2 (germline): DFQATT, SNEGSKA (reference sequence). The CDR3 is made up of 19 amino acids.

The table lists this clonotype with a few counts. The chain has TRBV12-3 or TRBV12-4 and TRBJ2-6; no firm D call. CDR3 length: 20 residues. V lost 3 bases to trimming and J lost 1 base, with 22 bases between them. The CDR3 sequence: CASSFINGPLLISGANVLTF. The CDR3 DNA is TGTGCCAGCAGTTTTATTAACGGGCCCCTCCTTATTTCTGGGGCCAACGTCCTGACTTTC.

This chain connects TRBV14 to TRBJ2-7, with 12 bases fitting TRBD2. This CDR3 spans 15 amino acids. Germline loops: CDR1 SGHDN, CDR2 FVKESK. V was pared by 3 bases and J by 4 bases, with 4 bases of the junction left unmatched. CDR3 residues: CASSQTSGSIYEQYF. The CDR3 bases are TGTGCCAGCAGCCAGACTAGCGGGAGTATTTACGAGCAGTACTTC.

This clonotype was counted at least ten times. CDR3 sequence (DNA): TGTGCCAGCAGCCGAACCGGGTTCAGTCTCTACGAGCAGTACTTC. This sequence encodes CASSRTGFSLYEQYF. This chain joins TRBV12-3 or TRBV12-4 and TRBJ2-7; unclear D gene. The CDR3 runs to 15 residues. Trimming took off 6 bases at V and 3 bases at J, with 18 bases between the two ends.

The chain links TRBV27 to TRBJ1-5; perhaps TRBD1 as D (6 bases). The germline V gene encodes CDR1 MNHEY and CDR2 SMNVEV (reference sequence). Trimming removed 3 bases from V and 11 bases from J, with 17 bases in between. The CDR3 has 14 amino acids. The CDR3 reads CASSFRGHDDAQHF. The CDR3 region has the DNA TGTGCCAGCAGTTTTCGGGGGCACGACGACGCCCAGCATTTT.

This clonotype was seen only a few times. The chain combines TRBV28 with TRBJ1-2; D might be TRBD1 (5 bases). The germline V gene encodes CDR1 MDHEN and CDR2 SYDVKM. The CDR3 length is 14 residues. The germline V and J ends were trimmed by 7 bases and 4 bases, with 16 bases remaining between them. DNA for the CDR3: TGTGCCAGCACCCCCCAAGGTGGGGCCTATGGCTACACCTTC. It is translated as CASTPQGGAYGYTF.